This T cell receptor (beta chain) appears in the sequencing data of a study of T cell responses to AZD1222 COVID-19 vaccine. Study observations and caveats: Every sample of the repertoires postdated the peak T cell response. Spike-specific TCRs gained breadth and depth after people received two AZD1222 doses. Possibly, clonal diversity was underestimated; donors were largely white British and included more females.

Combined were second doses at about 4 or about 12 weeks. TCRdb keeps only in-frame clones here, not all; method: immunoSEQ multiplex PCR. This table holds some 120,000 clones, approximately 80% found once. The V end was cut by 0 bases, the J end by 3 bases, with 15 bases between. This CDR3 region has 16 residues. Germline CDR1 and CDR2: SGHRS and YFSETQ. A note on this clone: The target antigen is unknown.

Sequencing used peripheral blood, obtained 28 days after the second AZD1222 dose. The clonotype originates from an adult who received the AZD1222 COVID-19 vaccine. The rearrangement uses TRBV5-1 and TRBJ1-2, with D possibly matching TRBD1 (6 bases). In DNA, the CDR3 is TGCGCCAGCAGCTTGGCCTCTCGGGGGGGCGACTATGGCTACACCTTC. As protein: CASSLASRGGDYGYTF.